These 20 T cell receptor beta chains share one sample of origin, sequenced in a study of blood T cells in healthy people across ages. A J-beta primer mix and a sample-barcoded 5' primer were used in a second PCR of roughly 7 to 12 cycles. TCRdb ran MiXCR on the 5' RACE reads and lists one entry per CDR3 protein. The sample shows about 800,000 distinct CDR3 sequences, 58% of them seen only once. The sequenced sample consisted of blood. All receptors come from a man aged 25-45 years in good health.

This chain links TRBV3-1 with TRBJ2-1, with 11 bases fitting TRBD2. Germline-derived CDR1 and CDR2 are LGHDT and YNNKEL (reference sequence). The CDR3 length is 16 residues. Trimming cost V 6 bases and J 5 bases; bases outside gene matches: 9. The CDR3 reads CASSLGLAGGHNEQFF. The CDR3 DNA reads TGTGCCAGCAGTCTAGGGCTAGCGGGAGGACACAATGAGCAGTTCTTC.

This chain links TRBV12-3 or TRBV12-4 with TRBJ2-5, with D maybe TRBD2 (7 bases). The CDR3 runs to 14 residues. Trimming took off 0 bases at V and 11 bases at J, with 16 bases between the two ends. The CDR3 here is CASSLAGGVCEQYF. The CDR3 bases are TGTGCCAGCAGTTTAGCAGGGGGGGTTTGTGAGCAGTACTTC.

This chain uses TRBV7-2 with TRBJ2-1; D is ambiguous. CDR3 size: 15 residues. CDR1 and CDR2 (germline): SGHTA, FQGNSA. The V end lost 1 base, the J end lost 1 base, and 8 bases lay between the germline ends. The CDR3 loop reads CASSLVVVSYNEQFF. Written as DNA, the CDR3 is TGTGCCAGCAGCTTAGTAGTAGTTTCCTACAATGAGCAGTTCTTC.

This clonotype was seen once. The CDR3 spells CASSARGAYNEQFF. The CDR3 nucleotides are TGTGCCAGCAGCGCCAGGGGGGCATACAATGAGCAGTTCTTC. J is TRBJ2-1 and V is TRBV9, with D perhaps matching TRBD1 (7 bases). This CDR3 has 14 amino acids. V gave up 3 bases and J gave up 4 bases, with 11 bases separating them. Germline CDR1 reads SGDLS; CDR2 reads YYNGEE.

V is TRBV6-2 or TRBV6-3 and J is TRBJ1-6, with a tentative D call TRBD1 (6 bases). Germline V gene sequence: CDR1 MNHEY, CDR2 SVGEGT. The CDR3 contains 15 residues. Deletions cut 4 bases from V and 7 bases from J, with 14 bases between. The CDR3 here is CASSLTGTWNSPLHF. CDR3 DNA: TGTGCCAGCAGTTTAACCGGGACATGGAATTCACCCCTCCACTTT.

This chain links TRBV10-3 with TRBJ2-3; TRBD2 agrees at 10 bases. Per germline, CDR1 ENHRY and CDR2 SYGVKD. J gave up 2 bases and V 0 bases, and 5 bases lay outside the gene matches. The CDR3 is 17 amino acids. The CDR3 DNA sequence: TGTGCCATCAGTGAGTCGTTAGCGGGGGGCAACACAGATACGCAGTATTTT. Its translation: CAISESLAGGNTDTQYF.

This sequence joins TRBV6-5 and TRBJ2-3; 14 nucleotides match TRBD2. This CDR3 contains 15 residues. From germline, CDR1 is MNHEY and CDR2 SVGAGI. With 6 bases clipped from V and 8 bases from J, the junction kept 7 bases outside the gene matches. The CDR3 spells CASSSGTSGRSTQYF. The DNA of the CDR3 is TGTGCCAGCAGCTCCGGGACTAGCGGGAGATCTACGCAGTATTTT.

CDR3 DNA sequence: TGTGCTAGTGGTTTGGTAAGGCCAGAACAAGAGACCCAGTACTTC. Translating gives CASGLVRPEQETQYF. The chain carries TRBV12-5 and TRBJ2-5; no definite D call. V was pared by 0 bases and J by 2 bases, with 10 bases between. Germline CDR1 is LGHNT and CDR2 is FRNRAP. The CDR3 totals 15 residues.

In the case of this clonotype: The junction differs from germline at one of its ends, possibly a read error. V usage is TRBV6-5 and J usage is TRBJ2-4, with unresolved D. CDR1 is MNHEY, CDR2 SVGAGI, per germline. The CDR3 covers 16 residues. Here the CDR3 reads CTSSYDLWLAKNIQYF. Here the CDR3 DNA reads TGTACCAGCAGTTACGATTTGTGGTTAGCCAAAAACATTCAGTACTTC.

This clonotype appeared a few times. The rearrangement uses TRBV13 and TRBJ2-5, with D uncertain. The J call could be wrong; TRBJ2-7 is a better fit for the DNA end. The CDR3 is 13 amino acids. Germline loops: CDR1 PRHDT, CDR2 FYEKMQ (reference sequence). This CDR3 is CASSLGSRREQYF. The CDR3 DNA sequence: TGTGCCAGCAGCTTAGGGTCTCGGCGCGAGCAGTACTTC.

This clonotype was picked up a small number of times. This chain links TRBV20-1 with TRBJ2-1; no clear D gene. The germline V and J ends were trimmed by 3 bases and 8 bases, with 5 bases remaining between them. The CDR3 totals 10 residues. Germline V gene sequence: CDR1 DFQATT, CDR2 SNEGSKA (reference sequence). The CDR3: CSASSDEQFF. In nucleotides, the CDR3 is TGCAGTGCTAGTTCCGATGAGCAGTTCTTC.

The J gene is TRBJ2-1, the V gene TRBV24-1; TRBD2 agrees at 8 bases. The CDR3 length is 14 residues. CDR1 and CDR2 (germline): KGHDR, SFDVKD. The trim removed 4 bases at V and 9 bases at J, leaving 7 bases unmatched. CDR3 in amino acids: CATSEPTSAGEQFF. The CDR3 DNA reads TGTGCCACCAGTGAACCGACTAGCGCGGGTGAGCAGTTCTTC.

This clonotype was seen more than once but under ten times. The chain employs TRBV20-1 and TRBJ2-3; TRBD2 matches at 8 bases. Losses at the gene ends were 6 bases for V and 6 bases for J; bases not matched to a gene: 11. The CDR3 totals 14 residues. Per germline, CDR1 DFQATT and CDR2 SNEGSKA (reference sequence). CDR3 region: CSARNPAGVDTQYF. The DNA for the CDR3 is TGCAGTGCGAGGAACCCAGCGGGAGTTGATACGCAGTATTTT.

This rearrangement joins TRBV24-1 to TRBJ2-7; no firm D call. Trimming took off 4 bases at V and 2 bases at J, with 8 bases between the two ends. CDR1 and CDR2 (germline): KGHDR, SFDVKD. This CDR3 comprises 13 residues. The CDR3 DNA sequence: TGTGCCACCAGTGAGCCAGTTACCTACGAGCAGTACTTC. Translated: CATSEPVTYEQYF.

The rearrangement links TRBV20-1 to TRBJ2-7; tentatively, D is TRBD2 (5 bases). CDR3 length: 12 amino acids. Germline CDR1 and CDR2: DFQATT and SNEGSKA (reference sequence). Trimming removed 3 bases from V and 5 bases from J, with 11 bases in between. In DNA form, the CDR3 reads TGCAGTGCTAGCGGCCACGGGGACGAGCAGTACTTC. This codes for CSASGHGDEQYF.

The chain couples TRBV20-1 to TRBJ2-5; the match to TRBD2 covers 9 bases. With 7 bases clipped from V and 5 bases from J, the junction kept 5 bases outside the gene matches. The CDR3 covers 12 residues. Germline V gives CDR1 DFQATT, CDR2 SNEGSKA (reference sequence). The CDR3 is CSGGLALETQYF. CDR3 nucleotides: TGCAGTGGGGGACTAGCATTGGAGACCCAGTACTTC.

The count of this clonotype is one. One junction end disagrees with the germline gene, perhaps due to a read error. This chain uses TRBV29-1 with TRBJ2-7, with TRBD2 matching 10 bases. CDR1 is SQVTM and CDR2 is ANQGSEA in the germline V gene. This CDR3 comprises 15 residues. The CDR3 sequence is CNVEDPSGRDYEQYF. The CDR3 bases are TGCAACGTTGAAGATCCCAGCGGGAGGGACTACGAGCAGTACTTC.

This clonotype was counted only a few times. This chain connects TRBV25-1 to TRBJ2-7; D unclear. This CDR3 comprises 14 residues. The germline V gene has CDR1 MGHDK and CDR2 SYGVNS. The V and J ends lost 7 bases and 2 bases respectively, with 15 bases between them. As DNA, the CDR3 is TGTGCCAGCAAAAACACAAACCCCCCCTACGAGCAGTACTTC. Protein: CASKNTNPPYEQYF.

The DNA of the CDR3 is TGTGCCAGCAGGCTGGGGGGTCTGCTCCAAGAGACCCAGTACTTC. Translation gives CASRLGGLLQETQYF. The V gene is TRBV7-2, the J gene TRBJ2-5; a weak D match, TRBD2 (6 bases). The CDR3 contains 15 residues. V was clipped by 6 bases and J by 1 base, with 15 bases between them. Germline CDR1 and CDR2: SGHTA and FQGNSA.

The rearrangement joins TRBV3-1 to TRBJ1-2; D might be TRBD1 (5 bases). The CDR3 contains 17 residues. The V end was cut by 2 bases, the J end by 7 bases, with 23 bases between. CDR1 is LGHDT and CDR2 is YNNKEL in the germline V gene (reference sequence). Written as DNA, the CDR3 is TGTGCCAGCAGCCAATGGTCAGGAGCAGGGCCCGGGGGTGGCTACACCTTC. Translating gives CASSQWSGAGPGGGYTF.